This T cell receptor beta chain emerged from a study of control samples from healthy donors and cancer patients. In germline, CDR1 is SGHAT, CDR2 FQNNGV. The CDR3 consists of 16 residues. V lost 6 bases and J 4 bases, leaving 21 bases between the germline ends. Generated by immunoSEQ multiplex PCR, the TCRdb table keeps only in-frame clones and is missing some. The table records about 180,000 clones, approximately 94% of them present only once. The receptor comes from a woman aged 18-30 years in good health. Sequencing was done on a sample of blood. The rearrangement joins TRBV11-2 to TRBJ1-1, with D perhaps matching TRBD1 (5 bases). The CDR3 protein is CASRALMGGSGTEAFF. The CDR3 coding sequence is TGTGCCAGCAGAGCACTCATGGGGGGGTCGGGCACTGAAGCTTTCTTT. Full variable domain (missing parts from reference TRBV11-2 and TRBJ1-1): EAGVAQSPRYKIIEKRQSVAFWCNPISGHATLYWYQQILGQGPKLLIQFQNNGVVDDSQLPKDRFSAERLKGVDSTLKIQPAKLEDSAVYLCASRALMGGSGTEAFFGQGTRLTVV.